This TCR beta chain originates from a study of blood T cell repertoires in COVID-19 (dated by TCRdb to the early 2020s). In terms of the full investigation: The collaborator samples originated in the United States, Italy and Spain and spanned the acute and convalescent phases of COVID-19. Where available, HLA class I and class II types were taken from metadata supplied by the sample provider and were not determined by assay-based typing. The material from the prospective study consisted of cDNA or gDNA derived from T cells, B-cell-depleted T cells, or PBMCs. A de-identified subject ID, COVID-19 status, age in years and sex were almost always included in the sample metadata. Deeply sampled blood TCRbeta repertoires from subjects exposed to, actively infected with, or recovered from COVID-19 were included in the dataset. The samples were drawn from two sources: the first 160 participants of the ongoing ImmuneRACE study, and 1,254 subjects contributed by 6 global collaborators. The repertoires were made available in a free public database intended to serve as a resource for research on the immune response to SARS-CoV-2.

On this clone itself: This receptor's antigen is unknown. Base qualities are not recorded, but no much larger clone differs from it by a single base.

The full study reports these points: The quantity of clinical and demographic metadata differed by source and by participant and was supplied without curation.

The CDR3 covers 15 residues, taking in both the cysteine and the phenylalanine. CDR3 DNA is the only sequence kept; it has 45 bases, read in frame from the first base. V drops 1 base and J drops 7 bases, leaving 11 bases in between. CDR1 and CDR2, per the germline V gene, are SGHTA and FQGNSA. The immunoSEQ Assay, a bias-controlled multiplex PCR, was used to amplify TCRbeta CDR3 regions from genomic DNA. Per the original workflow: The number of nucleated cells in each sample was estimated from the amplification of reference gene primers within the assay. To quantify the absolute abundance of each unique TCRbeta CDR3 rearrangement, sequence reads were collapsed and filtered. For each sample, productive Simpson clonality was calculated as the square root of Simpson's diversity index over productive rearrangements. TCRdb stores this immuneACCESS table with in-frame sequences only. Part of the clones is absent; in the studies checked, under half of the shortfall reflects unresolved V genes, and no reason is known for the rest. The V and J calls and clone size come from that table; D and trimming were worked out from the DNA. The table for this sample lists roughly 110,000 clones; more than 70% of them were counted only once. Of the sample, 8% to 9.5% is held by the ten largest clones.

Samples from volunteer blood donors who had recovered from COVID-19 were contributed by a second Seattle source. The collaborating institutions used their own protocols to collect whole blood in K2EDTA tubes. Collaborator samples were shipped for TCRbeta analysis as frozen whole blood, isolated PBMCs, or DNA extracted from either sample type. The receptor was derived from a woman aged 65 to 85 who had recovered from COVID-19. The chain is made from TRBV7-2 and TRBJ1-6; possibly the D gene is TRBD1, per 5 matching bases. Sequenced input: peripheral blood. The CDR3 corresponds to CASSLVGLGNSPLHF. The DNA sequence follows: TGTGCCAGCAGCTTAGTGGGACTCGGAAATTCACCCCTCCACTTT.